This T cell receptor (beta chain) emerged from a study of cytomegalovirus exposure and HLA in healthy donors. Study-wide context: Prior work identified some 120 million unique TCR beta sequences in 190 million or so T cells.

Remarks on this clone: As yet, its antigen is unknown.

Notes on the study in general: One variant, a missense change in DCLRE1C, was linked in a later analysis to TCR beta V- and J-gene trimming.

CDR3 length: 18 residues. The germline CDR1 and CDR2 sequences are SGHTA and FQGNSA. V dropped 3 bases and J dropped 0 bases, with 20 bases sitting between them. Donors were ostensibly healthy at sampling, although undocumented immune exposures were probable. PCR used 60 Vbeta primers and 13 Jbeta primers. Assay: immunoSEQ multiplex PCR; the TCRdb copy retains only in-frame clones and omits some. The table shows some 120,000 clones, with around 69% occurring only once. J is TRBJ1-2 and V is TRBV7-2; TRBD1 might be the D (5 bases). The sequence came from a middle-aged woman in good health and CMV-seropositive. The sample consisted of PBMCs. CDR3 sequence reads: CASSFRALGPPTNYGYTF. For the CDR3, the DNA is TGTGCCAGCAGCTTTAGGGCCCTGGGGCCACCTACTAACTATGGCTACACCTTC.